The entry that follows covers one T cell receptor beta chain sequence. This record comes from a study of OX40 agonist ivuxolimab in advanced cancers. Sequencing used immunoSEQ multiplex PCR; TCRdb keeps in-frame clones, though not all of them. Counted here are about 26,000 clones, about four fifths occurring once; the ten biggest clones make up about 30%. Trimming took off 0 bases at V and 1 base at J, with 10 bases between the two ends. In germline, CDR1 is MNHEY, CDR2 SVGAGI. The CDR3 is 16 residues long. The receptor comes from an adult with an advanced solid tumor such as melanoma, head and neck, liver or kidney cancer. J is TRBJ1-5 and V is TRBV6-5; D possibly corresponds to TRBD1 (5 bases). The sample here was CD4+ or CD8+ T cells sorted from blood, taken in a trial of the OX40 agonist ivuxolimab. This CDR3 is CASSYSTAKSNQPQHF. The CDR3 bases are TGTGCCAGCAGTTACTCGACAGCTAAGAGCAATCAGCCCCAGCATTTT.